This entry lists 30 T cell receptor beta chains sequenced from one sample in a study of blood T cell repertoires in COVID-19. The assay was immunoSEQ multiplex PCR, and TCRdb's table has in-frame clones only and misses some. Altogether some 80,000 clones are present, approximately 80% being singletons, with the ten largest covering more than 10%. Sequencing was done on a sample of peripheral blood. Receptors originate from a man older than 75 with acute or convalescent COVID-19.

This clone was seen only a few times. V usage is TRBV7-8 and J usage is TRBJ1-1; D is perhaps TRBD1 (6 bases). This CDR3 comprises 14 residues. CDR1 is SGHVS and CDR2 is FQNEAQ in the germline V gene. V gave up 5 bases and J gave up 4 bases, with 14 bases separating them. CDR3 region: CASSRNRASTEAFF. As DNA, the CDR3 is TGTGCCAGCAGCCGAAACAGGGCTAGCACTGAAGCTTTCTTT.

A few counts support this clone. The chain is built from TRBV7-2 and TRBJ2-3; 9 bases are a match to TRBD2. Germline V CDR1 and CDR2: SGHTA, FQGNSA. The V and J ends lost 2 bases and 7 bases, in that order; junction bases with no gene match: 10. The CDR3 spans 16 residues. The CDR3 sequence is CASSLKVSGGGNTQYF. The DNA of the CDR3 is TGTGCCAGCAGCTTAAAAGTTAGCGGGGGCGGGAATACGCAGTATTTT.

The J gene is TRBJ1-2, the V gene TRBV6-5; perhaps TRBD1 as D (5 bases). CDR1 and CDR2 (germline): MNHEY, SVGAGI. With 6 bases removed from V and 2 bases from J, the gap between germline ends came to 7 bases. CDR3 size: 12 residues. CDR3 DNA: TGTGCCAGCAGGGCAGGGAACTATGGCTACACCTTC. Protein sequence: CASRAGNYGYTF.

This clone is a singleton in its sample. The gene calls are TRBV3-1 (or the pseudogene TRBV3-2) and TRBJ2-2; D might be TRBD1 (6 bases). The germline CDR1 and CDR2 sequences are LGHDT and YNNKEL (reference sequence). Deletions cut 5 bases from V and 5 bases from J, with 12 bases between. The CDR3 is 14 amino acids. The CDR3 region is CASSYGTKTGELFF. The DNA for the CDR3 is TGTGCCAGCAGCTACGGGACAAAAACCGGGGAGCTGTTTTTT.

The chain joins TRBV5-1 to TRBJ2-1; a possible D gene is TRBD2 (6 bases). Germline V gives CDR1 SGHRS, CDR2 YFSETQ. The CDR3 runs to 16 residues. V dropped 0 bases and J dropped 1 base, with 11 bases sitting between them. The CDR3 region is CASSLGSAGSYNEQFF. CDR3 in DNA: TGCGCCAGCAGCTTGGGGAGCGCGGGGTCCTACAATGAGCAGTTCTTC.

The V call is TRBV6-5, the J call TRBJ1-1; 7 nucleotides align to TRBD1. From germline, CDR1 is MNHEY and CDR2 SVGAGI. The J segment lost 0 bases and the V segment lost 6 bases, leaving 1 base of the junction unmatched. The CDR3 extends over 13 amino acids. The CDR3 region is CASRTGLNTEAFF. DNA for the CDR3: TGTGCCAGCAGGACAGGGTTGAACACTGAAGCTTTCTTT.

The V call is TRBV9, the J call TRBJ2-3; D is unresolved. The V gene's germline CDR1 is SGDLS and CDR2 YYNGEE. The CDR3 has 16 amino acids. With 0 bases removed from V and 0 bases from J, the gap between germline ends came to 11 bases. The DNA of the CDR3 is TGTGCCAGCAGCGTAGAGGTAGGAGCTAGCACAGATACGCAGTATTTT. It specifies CASSVEVGASTDTQYF.

The chain links TRBV19 to TRBJ1-2; D not resolved. V was trimmed by 6 bases and J by 1 base, leaving 18 bases between them. Germline V CDR1 and CDR2: LNHDA, SQIVND (reference sequence). The CDR3 contains 16 residues. The CDR3 DNA sequence: TGTGCCAGTAGGGTTGGCCGACGGGGATTTAACTATGGCTACACCTTC. Protein: CASRVGRRGFNYGYTF. The whole variable domain, filled in from reference TRBV19 and TRBJ1-2, reads DGGITQSPKYLFRKEGQNVTLSCEQNLNHDAMYWYRQDPGQGLRLIYYSQIVNDFQKGDIAEGYSVSREKKESFPLTVTSAQKNPTAFYLCASRVGRRGFNYGYTFGSGTRLTVV.

This clone was detected a few times. The genes are TRBV7-6 and TRBJ1-1, with D tentatively TRBD1 (5 bases). The germline V gene encodes CDR1 SGHVS and CDR2 FNYEAQ. This CDR3 is 15 amino acids long. V lost 4 bases and J lost 3, with 15 bases in between. CDR3 nucleotides: TGTGCCAGCAGCTCACCGACCGAAGGGGACACTGAAGCTTTCTTT. This sequence encodes CASSSPTEGDTEAFF. Supplemented by reference TRBV7-6 and TRBJ1-1, the full variable domain reads GAGVSQSPRYKVTKRGQDVALRCDPISGHVSLYWYRQALGQGPEFLTYFNYEAQQDKSGLPNDRFSAERPEGSISTLTIQRTEQRDSAMYRCASSSPTEGDTEAFFGQGTRLTVV.

The chain has TRBV6-5 and TRBJ1-1; tentative D call: TRBD1 (6 bases). Germline V gene sequence: CDR1 MNHEY, CDR2 SVGAGI. V shed 7 bases and J shed 5 bases, with 20 bases lying between them. The CDR3 contains 15 residues. As DNA, the CDR3 is TGTGCCAGCACTCGCAACGGGGGGCTATGGACTGAAGCTTTCTTT. Its protein is CASTRNGGLWTEAFF.

The rearrangement uses TRBV19 and TRBJ2-5; tentative D call: TRBD2 (5 bases). The germline V gene has CDR1 LNHDA and CDR2 SQIVND (reference sequence). Trimming left V 5 bases short and J 5 bases short, with 12 bases between. The CDR3 consists of 13 residues. The CDR3 protein is CASSPKWRETQYF. CDR3 DNA: TGTGCCAGTAGTCCAAAGTGGAGGGAGACCCAGTACTTC.

The count of this clone is one. V is TRBV6-6 and J is TRBJ1-2, with D perhaps matching TRBD1 (5 bases). The germline CDR1 and CDR2 sequences are MNHNY and SVGAGI (reference sequence). The CDR3 totals 14 residues. Deletions cut 2 bases from V and 9 bases from J, with 16 bases between. The CDR3 loop is CASSYPDRGESYTF. The CDR3 DNA reads TGTGCCAGCAGTTACCCCGACAGAGGAGAGAGCTACACCTTC.

In its sample, this clone ranks as large. V is TRBV3-1 (or the pseudogene TRBV3-2) and J is TRBJ1-2; D perhaps matches TRBD1 (6 bases). The V and J ends lost 1 base and 1 base respectively, with 13 bases between them. Germline CDR1 LGHDT, CDR2 YNNKEL (reference sequence). The CDR3 sequence is 16 residues long. CDR3 region: CASSQGTGRNNYGYTF. CDR3 DNA sequence: TGTGCCAGCAGCCAAGGTACAGGGAGAAATAACTATGGCTACACCTTC.

This chain links TRBV5-1 with TRBJ1-2, with 11 bases that match TRBD1. The V and J ends lost 4 bases and 6 bases, in that order; junction bases with no gene match: 2. CDR1 and CDR2 from the germline V gene are SGHRS and YFSETQ. The CDR3 is 13 amino acids. The CDR3 DNA is TGCGCCAGCAGCCTGGGACAGGGGGATGGCTACACCTTC. Encoded protein: CASSLGQGDGYTF.

This chain connects TRBV7-8 to TRBJ2-7; 7 nucleotides match TRBD1. CDR1 and CDR2 from the germline V gene are SGHVS and FQNEAQ. Germline trimming cut 5 bases from V and 3 bases from J; bases unmatched to any gene: 4. This CDR3 is built from 13 residues. Here the CDR3 DNA reads TGTGCCAGCAGCCGGGACAGCGGCTACGAGCAGTACTTC. Encoded protein: CASSRDSGYEQYF.

The chain recombines TRBV27 with TRBJ2-5; a possible D gene is TRBD1 (5 bases). The CDR3 runs 14 residues. V lost 5 bases, J lost 4 bases, and 14 bases lay in between. Germline V lookup: CDR1 MNHEY, CDR2 SMNVEV (reference sequence). CDR3 sequence (DNA): TGTGCCAGCAGTCCCACCAGGGATCGAGAGACCCAGTACTTC. Translated, it gives CASSPTRDRETQYF.

The CDR3 region is CASSDQGSGNTIYF. The CDR3 region has the DNA TGTGCCAGCAGCGACCAGGGTTCCGGAAACACCATATATTTT. The chain couples TRBV5-4 to TRBJ1-3; TRBD1 is a possible D gene (5 bases). CDR1 and CDR2 (germline): SGHNT, YYREEE (reference sequence). This CDR3 has 14 amino acids. V gave up 4 bases and J gave up 4 bases, with 12 bases separating them.

The rearrangement joins TRBV19 to TRBJ2-3, with 8 bases identical to TRBD1. The CDR3 totals 15 residues. Germline CDR1 and CDR2: LNHDA and SQIVND (reference sequence). After removal of 7 bases from V and 2 bases from J, the junction contained 8 bases not matched to a gene. In nucleotides, the CDR3 is TGTGCCAGTACCCAGGGACAGGAACCCACAGATACGCAGTATTTT. Protein sequence: CASTQGQEPTDTQYF.

CDR3 amino acids: CASSLWRSTGELFF. The CDR3 DNA reads as TGTGCCAGCAGTTTATGGAGATCCACCGGGGAGCTGTTTTTT. This chain joins TRBV28 and TRBJ2-2; D is unresolved. The CDR3 spans 14 residues. The germline V and J ends were trimmed by 0 bases and 4 bases, with 6 bases remaining between them. Germline-derived CDR1 and CDR2 are MDHEN and SYDVKM.

The chain employs TRBV11-2 and TRBJ1-5, with 9 bases identical to TRBD1. Trimming cost V 6 bases and J 7 bases; bases outside gene matches: 4. The CDR3 contains 13 residues. CDR1 is SGHAT and CDR2 is FQNNGV in the germline V gene. Written as DNA, the CDR3 is TGTGCCAGCAGTCGACAGGGGGAACAGCCCCAGCATTTT. Translating it yields CASSRQGEQPQHF.

This clone was counted a single time. The chain couples TRBV19 to TRBJ2-7; 9 positions agree with TRBD1. V lost 6 bases, J lost 5 bases, and 8 bases stayed unmatched. The CDR3 has 14 residues. Germline lookup yields CDR1 LNHDA and CDR2 SQIVND (reference sequence). The CDR3 sequence is CASSTGTGWDEQYF. The CDR3 DNA reads TGTGCCAGTAGCACCGGGACAGGGTGGGACGAGCAGTACTTC.

The chain links TRBV5-6 to TRBJ1-4; weak D call: TRBD1 (5 bases). CDR3 length: 13 amino acids. The germline V gene has CDR1 SGHDT and CDR2 YYEEEE. V dropped 4 bases and J dropped 4 bases, with 8 bases sitting between them. The CDR3 DNA follows: TGTGCCAGCAGCCAGGGTCTTAATGAAAAACTGTTTTTT. Translating it yields CASSQGLNEKLFF. Using reference TRBV5-6 and TRBJ1-4 for the parts outside the CDR3, the full variable domain is DAGVTQSPTHLIKTRGQQVTLRCSPKSGHDTVSWYQQALGQGPQFIFQYYEEEERQRGNFPDRFSGHQFPNYSSELNVNALLLGDSALYLCASSQGLNEKLFFGSGTQLSVL.

The rearrangement uses TRBV5-1 and TRBJ1-4; TRBD1 matches 9 bases. J lost 3 bases, V lost 7 bases, and 1 base had no gene match. This CDR3 spans 13 amino acids. From germline, CDR1 is SGHRS and CDR2 YFSETQ. The CDR3 region is CASRQGANEKLFF. The DNA for the CDR3 is TGCGCCAGCCGACAGGGGGCTAATGAAAAACTGTTTTTT.

This sequence joins TRBV18 and TRBJ1-1; D call uncertain. This CDR3 spans 15 amino acids. V dropped 1 base and J dropped 0 bases, with 9 bases sitting between them. Germline V gives CDR1 KGHSH, CDR2 LQKENI. The CDR3 DNA reads TGTGCCAGCTCACCACAGGAGACCATGAACACTGAAGCTTTCTTT. Encoded protein: CASSPQETMNTEAFF. Based on the CDR3 plus reference TRBV18 and TRBJ1-1, the full variable domain is NAGVMQNPRHLVRRRGQEARLRCSPMKGHSHVYWYRQLPEEGLKFMVYLQKENIIDESGMPKERFSAEFPKEGPSILRIQQVVRGDSAAYFCASSPQETMNTEAFFGQGTRLTVV.

The CDR3 loop is CASSFGTGGNTEAFF. In DNA form, the CDR3 reads TGTGCCAGCAGTTTCGGTACAGGGGGTAACACTGAAGCTTTCTTT. V usage is TRBV27 and J usage is TRBJ1-1; 8 bases map to TRBD1. The germline gives CDR1 MNHEY, CDR2 SMNVEV (reference sequence). Losses at the gene ends were 3 bases for V and 2 bases for J; bases not matched to a gene: 5. This CDR3 spans 15 amino acids.

This chain links TRBV28 with TRBJ1-2; D uncertain. This CDR3 contains 16 residues. Germline values: CDR1 MDHEN, CDR2 SYDVKM. The germline V and J ends were trimmed by 8 bases and 0 bases, with 19 bases remaining between them. CDR3 residues: CASLTPAAGANYGYTF. In DNA, the CDR3 is TGTGCCAGCCTAACCCCCGCGGCCGGCGCTAACTATGGCTACACCTTC.

This clone came up once. The J gene is TRBJ2-7, the V gene TRBV6-1; D is unclear. With 3 bases removed from V and 3 bases from J, the gap between germline ends came to 3 bases. This CDR3 contains 11 residues. Germline V gene lookup returns CDR1 MNHNS and CDR2 SASEGT. Here the CDR3 reads CASSDNYEQYF. The CDR3 DNA is TGTGCCAGCAGTGATAACTACGAGCAGTACTTC.

The rearrangement joins TRBV11-2 to TRBJ1-1; D gene uncertain. Germline values: CDR1 SGHAT, CDR2 FQNNGV. The V gene lost 2 bases and the J gene lost 1 base, with 8 bases spanning the gap. CDR3 length equals 14 residues. CDR3 loop: CASSLSRANTEAFF. CDR3 nucleotides: TGTGCCAGCAGCTTATCGAGAGCGAACACTGAAGCTTTCTTT. The full variable domain, completed using reference TRBV11-2 and TRBJ1-1, is EAGVAQSPRYKIIEKRQSVAFWCNPISGHATLYWYQQILGQGPKLLIQFQNNGVVDDSQLPKDRFSAERLKGVDSTLKIQPAKLEDSAVYLCASSLSRANTEAFFGQGTRLTVV.

The chain joins TRBV2 to TRBJ1-2; D is possibly TRBD1 (5 bases). With 7 bases removed from V and 7 bases from J, the gap between germline ends came to 22 bases. The CDR3 totals 15 residues. The germline gives CDR1 SNHLY, CDR2 FYNNEI. CDR3 region: CASTVDLGEESGYTF. In DNA form, the CDR3 reads TGTGCCAGCACCGTGGATCTAGGGGAAGAGAGTGGCTACACCTTC.

V gene TRBV25-1 combines with J gene TRBJ2-2; 10 bases align to TRBD1. The CDR3 has 17 amino acids. Germline CDR1 reads MGHDK; CDR2 reads SYGVNS. Trimming removed 4 bases from V and 1 base from J; junction bases left unmatched: 6. The CDR3 bases are TGTGCCAGCAGTGCAAGACAGGGGGCGAAGAACACCGGGGAGCTGTTTTTT. It translates to CASSARQGAKNTGELFF.